This TCR beta chain comes out of a study of OX40 agonist ivuxolimab in advanced cancers. The repertoire was sequenced with immunoSEQ multiplex PCR; TCRdb's copy has only in-frame clones and lacks some. This table has 65,000 to 95,000 clones, around 80% appearing once. Germline V gives CDR1 MNHEY, CDR2 SVGAGI. Trimming stripped 10 bases from V and 0 bases from J, with 13 bases between. The CDR3 contains 14 residues. The clonotype comes from an adult with an advanced solid tumor such as melanoma, head and neck, liver or kidney cancer. The genes are TRBV6-5 and TRBJ2-1, with D perhaps TRBD1 or TRBD2 (6 bases each). Specimen: CD4+ or CD8+ T cells sorted from blood, collected in a trial of the OX40 agonist ivuxolimab. CDR3: CAKPGASSYNEQFF. Written as DNA, the CDR3 is TGTGCCAAGCCGGGGGCTAGCTCCTACAATGAGCAGTTCTTC.